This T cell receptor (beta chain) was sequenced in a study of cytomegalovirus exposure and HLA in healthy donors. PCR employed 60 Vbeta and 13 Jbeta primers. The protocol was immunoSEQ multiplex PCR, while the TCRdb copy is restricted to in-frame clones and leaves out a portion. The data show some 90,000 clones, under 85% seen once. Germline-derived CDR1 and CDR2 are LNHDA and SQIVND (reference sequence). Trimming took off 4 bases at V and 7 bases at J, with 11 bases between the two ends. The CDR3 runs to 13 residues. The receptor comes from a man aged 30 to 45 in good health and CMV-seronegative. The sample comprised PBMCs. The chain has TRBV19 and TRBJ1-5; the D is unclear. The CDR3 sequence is CASSTGVGQPQHF. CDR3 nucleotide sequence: TGTGCCAGTAGTACCGGGGTAGGGCAGCCCCAGCATTTT.